The clone carrying this T cell receptor beta chain showed up many times. This CDR3 spans 14 amino acids. Germline CDR1 SGHRS, CDR2 YFSETQ. Trimming took 0 bases from V and 4 from J, leaving 9 bases between them. Each CDR3 protein is one row after TCRdb ran MiXCR on the 5' RACE reads. The sample lists some 300,000 distinct CDR3 sequences, around 3.6% seen once, with about 25% in the top ten. This entry is derived from a study of T cells after yellow fever vaccination. This sequence originates from a man younger than 35 who received the YFV17D yellow fever vaccine. This chain links TRBV5-1 with TRBJ2-3, with a possible D match to TRBD1 (6 bases). The source was PBMCs, collected on the day of the yellow fever booster vaccination. CDR3 protein: CASSLGGRADTQYF. CDR3 nucleotides: TGCGCCAGCAGCTTGGGGGGGCGCGCAGATACGCAGTATTTT.